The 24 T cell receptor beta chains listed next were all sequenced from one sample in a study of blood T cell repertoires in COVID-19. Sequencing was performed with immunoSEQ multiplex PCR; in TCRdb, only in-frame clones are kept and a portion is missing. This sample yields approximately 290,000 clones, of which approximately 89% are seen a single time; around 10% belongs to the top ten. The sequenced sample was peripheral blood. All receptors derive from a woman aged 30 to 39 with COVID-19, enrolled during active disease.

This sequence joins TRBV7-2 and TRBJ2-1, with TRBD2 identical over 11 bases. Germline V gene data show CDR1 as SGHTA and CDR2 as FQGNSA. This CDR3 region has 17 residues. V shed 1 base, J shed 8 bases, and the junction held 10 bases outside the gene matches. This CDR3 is CASSLGASGGIDDEQFF. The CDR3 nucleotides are TGTGCCAGCAGCTTAGGGGCTAGCGGGGGGATAGACGATGAGCAGTTCTTC. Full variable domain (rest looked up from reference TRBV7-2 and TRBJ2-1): GAGVSQSPSNKVTEKGKDVELRCDPISGHTALYWYRQSLGQGLEFLIYFQGNSAPDKSGLPSDRFSAERTGGSVSTLTIQRTQQEDSAVYLCASSLGASGGIDDEQFFGPGTRLTVL.

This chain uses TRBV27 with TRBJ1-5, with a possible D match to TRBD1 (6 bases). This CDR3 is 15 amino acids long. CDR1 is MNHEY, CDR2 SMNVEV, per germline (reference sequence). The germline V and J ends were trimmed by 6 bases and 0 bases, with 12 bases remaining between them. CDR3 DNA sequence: TGTGCCAGCAGCCGCGGACAGTTTAGCAATCAGCCCCAGCATTTT. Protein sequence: CASSRGQFSNQPQHF.

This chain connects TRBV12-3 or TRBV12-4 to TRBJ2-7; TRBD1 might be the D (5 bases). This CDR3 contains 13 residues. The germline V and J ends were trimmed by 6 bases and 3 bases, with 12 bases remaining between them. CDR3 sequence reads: CASSQGGIYEQYF. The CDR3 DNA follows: TGTGCCAGCAGCCAGGGTGGGATCTACGAGCAGTACTTC.

The CDR3 spells CASSSGTGNYQPQHF. DNA of the CDR3: TGTGCCAGCAGCTCAGGGACTGGGAATTATCAGCCCCAGCATTTT. The chain uses TRBV5-5 and TRBJ1-5; tentative D call: TRBD1 (5 bases). Germline V CDR1 and CDR2: SGHKS, YYEKEE (reference sequence). The CDR3 has 15 residues. Trimming cost V 3 bases and J 5 bases, with 15 bases left between them.

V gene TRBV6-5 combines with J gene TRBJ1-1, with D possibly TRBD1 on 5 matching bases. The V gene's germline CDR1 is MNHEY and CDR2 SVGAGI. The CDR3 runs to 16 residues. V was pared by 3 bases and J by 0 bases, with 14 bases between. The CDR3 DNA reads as TGTGCCAGCAGTTATCTGCGGGGCAGTATGAACACTGAAGCTTTCTTT. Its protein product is CASSYLRGSMNTEAFF.

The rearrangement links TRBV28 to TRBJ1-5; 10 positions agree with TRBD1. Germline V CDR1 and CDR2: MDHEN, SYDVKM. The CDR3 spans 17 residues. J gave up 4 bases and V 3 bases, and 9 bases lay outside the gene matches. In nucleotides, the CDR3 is TGTGCCAGCAGTTTCACCGGGACAGGGGTTCGGAATCAGCCCCAGCATTTT. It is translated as CASSFTGTGVRNQPQHF. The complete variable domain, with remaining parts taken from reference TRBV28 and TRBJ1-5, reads DVKVTQSSRYLVKRTGEKVFLECVQDMDHENMFWYRQDPGLGLRLIYFSYDVKMKEKGDIPEGYSVSREKKERFSLILESASTNQTSMYLCASSFTGTGVRNQPQHFGDGTRLSIL.

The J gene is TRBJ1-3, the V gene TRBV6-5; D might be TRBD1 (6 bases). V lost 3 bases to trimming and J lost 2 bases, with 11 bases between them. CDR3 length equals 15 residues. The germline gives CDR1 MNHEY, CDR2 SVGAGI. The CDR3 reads CASSYEQGAGNTIYF. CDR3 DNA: TGTGCCAGCAGTTATGAACAGGGAGCTGGAAACACCATATATTTT.

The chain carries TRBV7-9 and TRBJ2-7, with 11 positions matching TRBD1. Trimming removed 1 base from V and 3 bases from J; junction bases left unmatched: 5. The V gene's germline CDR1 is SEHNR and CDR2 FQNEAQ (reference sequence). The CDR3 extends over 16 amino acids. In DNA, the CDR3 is TGTGCCAGCAGCTTAGACACCGGGACAGGGGGCTACGAGCAGTACTTC. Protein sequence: CASSLDTGTGGYEQYF.

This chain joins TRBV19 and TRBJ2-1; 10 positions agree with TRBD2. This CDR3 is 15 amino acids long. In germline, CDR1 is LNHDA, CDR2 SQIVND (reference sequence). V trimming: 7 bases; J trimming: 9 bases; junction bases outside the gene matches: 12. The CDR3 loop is CASNPIAGGYSEQFF. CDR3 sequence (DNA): TGTGCCAGTAATCCTATAGCGGGGGGTTATTCTGAGCAGTTCTTC.

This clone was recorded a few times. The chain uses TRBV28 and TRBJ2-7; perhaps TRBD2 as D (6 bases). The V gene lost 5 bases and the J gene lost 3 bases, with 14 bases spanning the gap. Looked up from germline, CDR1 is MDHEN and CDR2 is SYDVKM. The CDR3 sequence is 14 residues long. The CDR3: CASSLGGHLYEQYF. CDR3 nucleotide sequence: TGTGCCAGCAGTCTTGGAGGGCACCTCTACGAGCAGTACTTC. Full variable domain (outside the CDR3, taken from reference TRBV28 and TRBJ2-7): DVKVTQSSRYLVKRTGEKVFLECVQDMDHENMFWYRQDPGLGLRLIYFSYDVKMKEKGDIPEGYSVSREKKERFSLILESASTNQTSMYLCASSLGGHLYEQYFGPGTRLTVT.

CDR3 sequence (DNA): TGTGCCAGTCGGACAGGACTAAATGGCTACACCTTC. Translating it yields CASRTGLNGYTF. V is TRBV19 and J is TRBJ1-2, with 7 bases fitting TRBD1. The CDR3 sequence is 12 residues long. With 8 bases clipped from V and 6 bases from J, the junction kept 6 bases outside the gene matches. Germline CDR1 is LNHDA and CDR2 is SQIVND (reference sequence).

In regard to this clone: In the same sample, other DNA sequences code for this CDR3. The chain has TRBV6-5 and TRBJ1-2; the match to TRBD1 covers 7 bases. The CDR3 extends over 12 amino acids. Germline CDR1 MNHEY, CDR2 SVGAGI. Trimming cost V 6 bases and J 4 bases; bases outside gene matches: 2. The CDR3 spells CASRQGSYGYTF. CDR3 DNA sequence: TGTGCCAGCAGACAGGGGTCCTATGGCTACACCTTC.

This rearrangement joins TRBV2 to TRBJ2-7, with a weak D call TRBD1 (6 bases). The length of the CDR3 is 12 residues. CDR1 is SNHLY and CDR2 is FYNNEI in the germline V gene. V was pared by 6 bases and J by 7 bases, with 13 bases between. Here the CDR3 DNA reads TGTGCCAGCAGGGTACAGGGTGTAGAGCAGTACTTC. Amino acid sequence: CASRVQGVEQYF.

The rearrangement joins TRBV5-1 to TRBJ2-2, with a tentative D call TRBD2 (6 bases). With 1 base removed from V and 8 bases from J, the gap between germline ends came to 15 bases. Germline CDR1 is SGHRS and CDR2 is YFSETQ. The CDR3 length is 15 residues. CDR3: CASSLRDAGRGELFF. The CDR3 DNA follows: TGCGCCAGCAGCTTGAGGGACGCGGGGCGAGGGGAGCTGTTTTTT.

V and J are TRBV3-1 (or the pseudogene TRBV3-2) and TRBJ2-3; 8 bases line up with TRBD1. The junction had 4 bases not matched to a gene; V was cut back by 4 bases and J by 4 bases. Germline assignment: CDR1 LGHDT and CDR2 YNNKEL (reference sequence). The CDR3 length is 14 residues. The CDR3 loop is CASSRQGLADTQYF. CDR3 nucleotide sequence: TGTGCCAGCAGCCGACAGGGGTTGGCAGATACGCAGTATTTT.

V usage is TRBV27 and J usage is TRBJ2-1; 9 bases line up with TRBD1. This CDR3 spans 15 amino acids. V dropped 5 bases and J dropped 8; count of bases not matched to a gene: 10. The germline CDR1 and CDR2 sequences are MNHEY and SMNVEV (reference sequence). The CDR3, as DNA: TGTGCCAGCAGTGCTCGGACAGGGGTATTGGATGAGCAGTTCTTC. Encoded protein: CASSARTGVLDEQFF.

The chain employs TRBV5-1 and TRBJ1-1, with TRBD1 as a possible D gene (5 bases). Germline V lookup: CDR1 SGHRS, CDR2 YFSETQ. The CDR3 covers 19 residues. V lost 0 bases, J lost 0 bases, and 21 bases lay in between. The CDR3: CASSLEETDVWWVNTEAFF. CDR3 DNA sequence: TGCGCCAGCAGCTTGGAGGAGACAGACGTATGGTGGGTGAACACTGAAGCTTTCTTT. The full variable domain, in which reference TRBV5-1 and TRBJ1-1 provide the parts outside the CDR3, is KAGVTQTPRYLIKTRGQQVTLSCSPISGHRSVSWYQQTPGQGLQFLFEYFSETQRNKGNFPGRFSGRQFSNSRSEMNVSTLELGDSALYLCASSLEETDVWWVNTEAFFGQGTRLTVV.

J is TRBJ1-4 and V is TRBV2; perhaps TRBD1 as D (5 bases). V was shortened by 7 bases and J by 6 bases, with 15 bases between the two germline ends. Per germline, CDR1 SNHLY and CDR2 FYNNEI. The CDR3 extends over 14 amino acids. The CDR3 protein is CASTTQGFDEKLFF. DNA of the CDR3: TGTGCCAGCACGACGCAGGGATTTGATGAAAAACTGTTTTTT.

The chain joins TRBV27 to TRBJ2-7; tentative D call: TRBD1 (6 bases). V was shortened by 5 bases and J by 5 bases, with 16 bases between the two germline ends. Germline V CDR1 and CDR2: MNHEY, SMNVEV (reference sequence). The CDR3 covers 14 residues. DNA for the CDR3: TGTGCCAGCAGTAATACAGGGACAAGGAACGAGCAGTACTTC. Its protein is CASSNTGTRNEQYF.

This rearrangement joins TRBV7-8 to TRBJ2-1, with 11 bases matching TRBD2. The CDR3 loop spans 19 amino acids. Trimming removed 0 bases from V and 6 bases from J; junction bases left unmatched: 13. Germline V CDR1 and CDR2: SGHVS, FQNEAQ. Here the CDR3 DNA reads TGTGCCAGCAGCTTAGCGCTCGGTAGCGGGGGGGCTGGTCTCAATGAGCAGTTCTTC. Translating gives CASSLALGSGGAGLNEQFF. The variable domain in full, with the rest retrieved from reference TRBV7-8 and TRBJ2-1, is GAGVSQSPRYKVAKRGQDVALRCDPISGHVSLFWYQQALGQGPEFLTYFQNEAQLDKSGLPSDRFFAERPEGSVSTLKIQRTQQEDSAVYLCASSLALGSGGAGLNEQFFGPGTRLTVL.

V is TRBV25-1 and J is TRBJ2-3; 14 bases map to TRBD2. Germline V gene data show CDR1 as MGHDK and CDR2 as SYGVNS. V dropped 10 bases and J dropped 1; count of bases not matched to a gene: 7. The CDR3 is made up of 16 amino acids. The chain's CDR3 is CATSRLAGGRTDTQYF. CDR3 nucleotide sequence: TGTGCCACCTCACGACTAGCGGGGGGGCGCACAGATACGCAGTATTTT.

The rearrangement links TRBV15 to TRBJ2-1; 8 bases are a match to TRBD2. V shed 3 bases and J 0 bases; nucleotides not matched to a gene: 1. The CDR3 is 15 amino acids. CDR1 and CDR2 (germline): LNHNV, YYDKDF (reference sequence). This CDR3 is CATSRTSDSYNEQFF. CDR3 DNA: TGTGCCACCAGCAGGACTAGCGACTCCTACAATGAGCAGTTCTTC.

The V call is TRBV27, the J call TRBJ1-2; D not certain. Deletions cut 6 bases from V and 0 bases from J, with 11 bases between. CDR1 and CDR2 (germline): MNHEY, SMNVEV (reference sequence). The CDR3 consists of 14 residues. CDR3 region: CASSPDFSNYGYTF. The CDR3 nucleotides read TGTGCCAGCAGCCCAGACTTTTCTAACTATGGCTACACCTTC.

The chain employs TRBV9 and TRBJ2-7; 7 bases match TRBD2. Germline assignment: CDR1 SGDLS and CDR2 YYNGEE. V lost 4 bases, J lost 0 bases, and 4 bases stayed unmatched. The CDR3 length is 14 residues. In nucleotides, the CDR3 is TGTGCCAGCAGCCGGGGGACTATCTCCTACGAGCAGTACTTC. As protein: CASSRGTISYEQYF.